This T cell receptor beta chain came from a study of blood T cell repertoires in COVID-19. Study as a whole: Whether acute or convalescent, the COVID-19 samples came from the United States, Italy and Spain. Sources were T cells, B-cell-depleted T cells, or PBMCs; the material itself was cDNA or gDNA.

V gave up 1 base and J gave up 2 bases, with 13 bases separating them. Germline V gives CDR1 SGDLS, CDR2 YYNGEE. The CDR3 spans 16 residues. Per the authors' pipeline: Nucleated cell number was recorded as an estimate derived from reference gene primer amplification. Using immunoSEQ multiplex PCR, the repertoire was profiled, and TCRdb retains in-frame clones only, with some absent. V, J and clone size were drawn from that table, and D and trimming were deduced from the DNA. The sample records tens of thousands of clones, 75% to 85% being singletons. This rearrangement joins TRBV9 to TRBJ2-1; a weak D match, TRBD1 (6 bases). Sequencing was done on a sample of peripheral blood. This TCR came from an elderly man with active COVID-19. The CDR3 DNA sequence: TGTGCCAGCAGCGTATTGAACAGGGCCGCCTACAATGAGCAGTTCTTC. Amino acids: CASSVLNRAAYNEQFF.